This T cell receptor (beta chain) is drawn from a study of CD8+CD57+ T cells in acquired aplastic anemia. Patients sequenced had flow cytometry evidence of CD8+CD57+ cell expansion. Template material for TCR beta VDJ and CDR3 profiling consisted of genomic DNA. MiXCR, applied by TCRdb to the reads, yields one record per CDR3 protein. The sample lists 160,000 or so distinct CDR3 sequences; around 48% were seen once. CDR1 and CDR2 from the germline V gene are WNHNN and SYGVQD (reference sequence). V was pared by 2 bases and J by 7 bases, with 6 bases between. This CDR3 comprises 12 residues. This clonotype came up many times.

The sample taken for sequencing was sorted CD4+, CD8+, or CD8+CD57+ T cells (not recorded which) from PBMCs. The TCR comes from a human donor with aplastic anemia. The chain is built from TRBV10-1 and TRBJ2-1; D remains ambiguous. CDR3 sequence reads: CASSEEENEQFF. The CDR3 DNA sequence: TGCGCCAGCAGTGAGGAGGAGAATGAGCAGTTCTTC.